This is a list of T cell receptor beta chains from one sample in a study of T cell repertoires in ileal Crohn's disease. Sequenced by immunoSEQ multiplex PCR; TCRdb stores in-frame clones only, minus some. The table records over 11,000 clones, about 82% of them present only once. The sequencing sample was made of ileal tissue. The origin of the receptors is an adult with Crohn's disease. The CDR3 runs from the conserved cysteine through the conserved F or W. The order of the fields is D gene, J gene, V gene, clone size, CDR3 protein, CDR3 DNA. The D gene is left open where the match is weak. The size field is filled for only some rows; it gives once, few, many or a size class.

TRBD2 TRBJ2-5 TRBV19 . CASSPQAGGAETQYF TGTGCCAGTAGTCCCCAAGCGGGGGGGGCGGAGACCCAGTACTTC
TRBD2 TRBJ2-3 TRBV5-6 . CASSLASGLAFPTQYF TGTGCCAGCAGCTTGGCATCAGGACTAGCTTTCCCTACGCAGTATTTT
TRBD2 TRBJ2-1 TRBV9 . CASSVGFGTSGSNEQFF TGTGCCAGCAGCGTCGGATTCGGGACTAGCGGGAGCAATGAGCAGTTCTTC
. TRBJ1-4 TRBV9 . CASSADRGKLFF TGTGCCAGCAGCGCCGACCGGGGTAAACTGTTTTTT
. TRBJ2-5 TRBV6-5 . CASRRQAGTQYF TGTGCCAGCCGGCGTCAGGCGGGGACCCAGTACTTC
TRBD2 TRBJ2-5 TRBV30 . CAWSVRTSLSETQYF TGTGCCTGGAGTGTACGGACTAGCTTGAGCGAGACCCAGTACTTC
. TRBJ2-1 TRBV6-5 . CASRLKNPSNEQFF TGTGCCAGCAGGCTAAAGAACCCCTCCAATGAGCAGTTCTTC
TRBD1 TRBJ1-3 TRBV7-2 . CASSPRDRVRNTIYF TGTGCCAGCAGCCCGAGGGACAGGGTTAGAAACACCATATATTTT
. TRBJ2-1 TRBV11-3 . CASSPRENRAGEQFF TGTGCCAGCAGCCCACGGGAAAACAGGGCGGGTGAGCAGTTCTTC
. TRBJ2-1 TRBV18 . CASSGQGHEQFF TGTGCCAGCTCAGGTCAGGGCCATGAGCAGTTCTTC
. TRBJ2-7 TRBV5-1 once CASSPSGHPASSYEQYF TGCGCCAGCAGCCCTTCGGGACACCCGGCGAGCTCCTACGAGCAGTACTTC
TRBD1 TRBJ1-2 TRBV11-2 few CASSLGGQQNYGYTF TGTGCCAGCAGCTTAGGGGGACAGCAAAACTATGGCTACACCTTC
. TRBJ2-1 TRBV9 . CASSEGVPGEQFF TGTGCCAGCAGCGAGGGGGTTCCGGGAGAGCAGTTCTTC
TRBD1 TRBJ2-7 TRBV7-9 . CAIFDRDGREQYF TGTGCCATATTCGACAGGGACGGTCGGGAGCAGTACTTC
TRBD1 TRBJ2-7 TRBV15 . CATSRVGQGSHEQYF TGTGCCACCAGCAGAGTGGGACAGGGGAGCCACGAGCAGTACTTC
. TRBJ1-4 TRBV6-6 . CASSQTGWANEKLFF TGTGCCAGCAGTCAAACAGGGTGGGCTAATGAAAAACTGTTTTTT
TRBD1 TRBJ1-4 TRBV19 . CASSRRSRGVATNEKLFF TGTGCCAGTAGTCGGCGAAGCAGGGGGGTCGCAACTAATGAAAAACTGTTTTTT
TRBD1 TRBJ2-5 TRBV6-5 few CASSSSRGPSETQYF TGTGCCAGCAGTTCCTCCAGGGGGCCTTCAGAGACCCAGTACTTC
. TRBJ1-2 TRBV13 . CASNALGTSSNYGYTF TGTGCCAGCAACGCCCTCGGGACAAGCTCTAACTATGGCTACACCTTC
TRBD1 TRBJ1-4 TRBV6-6 . CASRLQGGNEKLFF TGTGCCAGCAGATTACAGGGGGGAAATGAAAAACTGTTTTTT